A selection of T cell receptor beta chains follows, all from one sample in a study of tumor-infiltrating lymphocytes in primary liver carcinoma. TCRdb re-derived calls from the multiplex PCR reads in MiXCR, one entry per CDR3 protein. The table records roughly 78,000 distinct CDR3 sequences, 70% to 80% of them present only once. What was sequenced was liver tumor tissue from sampling region 4. These receptors originate from an older woman with primary liver carcinoma and hepatitis B virus infection. The CDR3 runs from the conserved cysteine through the conserved F or W. Fields, in order: J gene, V gene, clone size, D gene, CDR3 protein, CDR3 DNA. The D gene is left open where the match is weak. The listing skips clone size in some rows; elsewhere it reads once, few, many or a size class.

TRBJ2-3 TRBV4-2 . TRBD2 CSRSQFGGRVDTQYF TGTTCCAGGAGCCAATTTGGCGGGAGGGTAGATACGCAGTATTTT
TRBJ2-3 TRBV28 . . CASSFVDYTVTKYF TGTGCCAGCAGTTTTGTGGATTACACGGTTACGAAGTATTTT
TRBJ2-7 TRBV12-3/TRBV12-4 few . CTSSSPVDYEQYF TGTACCAGCAGTTCGCCGGTCGACTACGAGCAGTACTTC
TRBJ1-2 TRBV5-1 few TRBD1 CVSSSEGQIYVYTF TGCGTCAGCAGCTCTGAGGGACAGATCTATGTCTACACCTTC
TRBJ2-7 TRBV11-2 medium-sized . CASSLDREDEQYF TGTGCCAGCAGCTTAGACAGGGAGGACGAGCAGTACTTC
TRBJ2-7 TRBV6-6 . TRBD2 CASSSGTWTYEQYF TGTGCCAGCAGTAGCGGGACTTGGACCTACGAGCAGTATTTC
TRBJ2-7 TRBV24-1 . . CATSESGTPTYEQHF TGTGCCACCAGTGAATCCGGGACGCCGACATACGAGCAGCACTTC
TRBJ2-7 TRBV7-9 many TRBD2 CASSLPSGYEQYF TGTGCCAGCAGCTTACCTAGCGGTTACGAGCAGTACTTC
TRBJ1-2 TRBV6-1 once . CVSSVTTVLYGYTF TGTGTCAGCAGTGTCACGACGGTTCTCTATGGCTACACCTTT
TRBJ2-1 TRBV11-3 . TRBD2 CTSSAGQGTLAGGFNEQFF TGTACCAGCAGCGCCGGACAGGGGACACTAGCGGGAGGATTCAATGAGCAGTTCTTC
TRBJ2-2 TRBV6-1 . . CASRGERNTGELFF TGTGCCAGCAGAGGTGAGAGGAACACCGGGGAGCTGTTTTTT
TRBJ2-7 TRBV11-2 . TRBD1 CASSLAWGQSYGHYF TGTGCCAGCAGCTTAGCTTGGGGACAGAGCTACGGACACTACTTC
TRBJ2-1 TRBV12-3/TRBV12-4 . TRBD2 CASILGGIYHEQFF TGTGCTAGCATCTTGGGGGGGATCTACCATGAGCAGTTCTTC
TRBJ2-3 TRBV28 few . CASLGGVVSTDTQYF TGTGCCAGCCTTGGCGGGGTAGTTAGCACAGATACGCAGTATTTT
TRBJ2-3 TRBV5-1 many . CASTWGSTDTQYF TGCGCCAGCACCTGGGGCAGCACAGATACGCAGTATTTT
TRBJ2-3 TRBV7-7 few TRBD1 CASSLGAGGRMDTQYF TGTGCTAGCAGCTTAGGGGCAGGGGGCCGGATGGATACGCAGTATTTT
TRBJ1-1 TRBV12-3/TRBV12-4 . TRBD1 CAINLWTGMNTEAFF TGTGCCATCAATCTCTGGACAGGAATGAACACTGAAGCTTTCTTT
TRBJ1-5 TRBV12-3/TRBV12-4 . . CASSAEDFQPRHF TGTGCCAGCAGTGCCGAGGACTTTCAGCCCCGGCATTTT
TRBJ1-4 TRBV4-1 . . CASSPMGNEKLFF TGCGCCAGCAGCCCTATGGGAAATGAAAAACTGTTTTTT
TRBJ2-2 TRBV6-2/TRBV6-3 many TRBD2 CASSYWGSGSVNGELFF TGTGCCAGCAGTTATTGGGGTAGCGGGAGTGTTAACGGGGAGCTGTTTTTT
TRBJ2-5 TRBV5-1 few . CTSSLGTYQETQYF TGCACCAGCAGCTTGGGAACATATCAAGAGACCCAGTACTTC
TRBJ2-7 TRBV4-1 . . CAGSQTESSYEQYF TGCGCCGGCAGCCAGACCGAAAGCTCCTACGAGCAGTACTTC
TRBJ2-1 TRBV11-3 . . CASSLNANKQFF TGCGCCAGCAGCTTAAATGCCAATAAGCAGTTCTTC
TRBJ1-1 TRBV6-1 . TRBD1 CANSIRRQGKTEAFF TGTGCCAACAGCATCCGCAGACAGGGAAAAACTGAAGCTTTCTTT
TRBJ2-3 TRBV29-1 . . CIARFLGGGLRDTQYF TGCATTGCCAGGTTCCTTGGGGGAGGACTAAGAGATACGCAGTATTTT
TRBJ2-3 TRBV6-5 . . CASASRGGRQDTQYF TGTGCTAGCGCAAGTCGCGGAGGAAGGCAGGATACGCAGTATTTT
TRBJ2-5 TRBV20-1 . TRBD2 CSARGLGGRSHQETQYF TGCAGTGCTAGAGGGCTTGGCGGGAGGTCCCACCAAGAGACCCAGTACTTC
TRBJ2-3 TRBV29-1 many . CSVARGVADTQYF TGCAGCGTTGCCAGGGGAGTTGCAGATACGCAGTATTTT
TRBJ1-1 TRBV12-3/TRBV12-4 . . CASCTRGENTEALF TGTGCCAGCTGCACCCGGGGGGAGAATACTGAAGCTCTCTTT
TRBJ2-1 TRBV5-1 once TRBD2 CASSSTSVRASYSYNEQLF TGCGCCAGCAGCTCCACTAGCGTGAGGGCCTCCTACTCTTACAATGAGCAGCTCTTC
TRBJ2-2 TRBV6-1 . . CACSEVVAAGPIGELFF TGTGCCTGCAGTGAAGTGGTGGCGGCAGGGCCCATCGGGGAGCTGTTTTTT
TRBJ2-1 TRBV5-5 once TRBD1 CPSSLRGQGAPYDEQFF TGCCCCAGCAGCTTGCGGGGACAGGGGGCTCCTTACGATGAGCAGTTCTTC
TRBJ2-7 TRBV29-1 . TRBD2 CCDEDCGRPPYEQYF TGCTGCGATGAGGACTGCGGGAGGCCGCCCTACGAGCAGTACTTC
TRBJ2-5 TRBV28 . . CASRRDPGPETQYF TGTGCCAGCAGGAGGGACCCTGGACCAGAGACCCAGTACTTC
TRBJ2-4 TRBV6-5 . TRBD1 CATSQNRDRVPNIQYF TGTGCCACTAGCCAAAACCGGGACAGAGTCCCAAACATTCAGTACTTC
TRBJ2-7 TRBV29-1 . . CYVEDPFGSSYEQYF TGCTACGTTGAAGATCCGTTTGGCAGCTCCTACGAGCAGTACTTC
TRBJ1-5 TRBV10-2 . . CTSSEGEVYQPQLF TGCACCAGCAGTGAGGGGGAGGTTTATCAGCCCCAGCTTTTT
TRBJ2-1 TRBV20-1 . TRBD2 CSPKAGTSGYNEQFF TGCAGTCCCAAGGCCGGGACTAGCGGGTACAATGAGCAGTTCTTC
TRBJ2-4 TRBV5-1 . TRBD1 CASNLVQGADMEIQYF TGCGCCAGCAACTTGGTTCAGGGGGCGGATATGGAGATTCAGTACTTC
TRBJ2-2 TRBV6-5 . . CASSYSSRVRRELFF TGTGCCAGCAGTTACTCGTCACGGGTTAGGAGGGAGCTGTTTTTT
TRBJ1-2 TRBV4-1 . . CASNDRSDSNYGYTF TGCGCCAGCAACGACCGGTCAGATTCTAACTATGGCTACACCTTC
TRBJ1-5 TRBV12-3/TRBV12-4 many TRBD1 CASSPGQGVAGPQHF TGTGCCAGCAGCCCAGGACAGGGGGTGGCCGGGCCCCAGCATTTT
TRBJ2-5 TRBV29-1 . . CSATLQGGQETQYF TGCAGCGCTACCCTACAGGGAGGGCAGGAGACCCAGTACTTC
TRBJ2-7 TRBV6-5 . TRBD1 CASSLQGTGRYEQYF TGTGCCAGCAGCTTACAGGGGACAGGGCGATACGAGCAGTACTTC
TRBJ2-7 TRBV12-3/TRBV12-4 . TRBD2 CASCVGAGMQRGAYEQYF TGTGCCAGCTGTGTAGGGGCTGGGATGCAACGGGGGGCCTACGAGCAGTACTTC
TRBJ2-3 TRBV29-1 many . CSGQGGLEADTQYF TGCAGCGGCCAGGGGGGACTAGAGGCAGATACGCAGTATTTT
TRBJ2-3 TRBV7-9 . . CASRPRGGQVYF TGTGCCAGCAGGCCGCGCGGGGGACAGGTTTATTTT
TRBJ2-2 TRBV12-3/TRBV12-4 many TRBD2 CASSLVGGGTGELFF TGTGCCAGCAGTCTCGTGGGCGGGGGCACCGGGGAGCTGTTTTTT
TRBJ1-2 TRBV11-2 . . CASNLGIPKGFYGYTF TGTGCCAGCAACCTCGGGATACCGAAGGGGTTCTATGGCTACACCTTC
TRBJ2-5 TRBV15 . . CATSRDRRWETQYF TGTGCCACCAGCAGAGATCGGCGGTGGGAGACCCAGTACTTC
TRBJ2-1 TRBV11-2 . . CAGSRLNPEVAHEQFF TGTGCTGGCAGCCGACTAAACCCCGAGGTTGCCCATGAGCAGTTCTTC
TRBJ2-1 TRBV12-5 many TRBD1 CASGSGQGLNNEQFF TGTGCTAGTGGTTCCGGACAGGGGCTTAACAATGAGCAGTTCTTC
TRBJ2-2 TRBV10-2 . . CACSESLTGANTGELFF TGCGCCTGCAGTGAGTCGCTAACCGGGGCGAACACCGGGGAGCTGTTTTTT
TRBJ1-5 TRBV6-1 . TRBD1 CASSLLDATGLNRPQHF TGTGCCAGCAGTCTTTTGGATGCGACAGGGCTCAATCGGCCCCAGCATTTT
TRBJ2-1 TRBV6-6 many . CASLSGGAWRDEQFF TGTGCCTCCTTGAGTGGGGGGGCTTGGCGGGATGAGCAGTTCTTC
TRBJ2-3 TRBV6-5 . . CASRRDEIFTDTQSF TGTGCCAGCAGACGGGACGAAATTTTCACAGATACGCAGTCTTTT